This entry is about one T cell receptor beta chain. Its matching antigen is unknown. The data stem from a study of T cells in Graves' hyperthyroidism and ophthalmopathy. The germline V gene encodes CDR1 DFQATT and CDR2 SNEGSKA (reference sequence). Trimming took 0 bases from V and 3 from J; bases not matched to a gene: 4. There are 15 residues in the CDR3. Regarding the study as a whole: Among thyroid clonotypes expanded above 0.001, most also appeared in blood.

RNA transcripts were the template for amplifying TCR beta CDR3 regions. First-round RT-PCR with HTBI primers amplified the TCR CDR3 region. TCRdb itself ran the multiplex PCR reads through MiXCR, one entry per CDR3 protein. Among roughly 750,000 distinct CDR3 sequences listed, approximately 16% were seen once. The source is a man in his late teens or twenties with Graves' hyperthyroidism. The genes are TRBV20-1 and TRBJ2-5; 10 bases map to TRBD1. Sequenced: blood. This CDR3 reads CSARDPGQGKETQYF. CDR3 in DNA: TGCAGTGCTAGAGACCCGGGACAGGGGAAAGAGACCCAGTACTTC.